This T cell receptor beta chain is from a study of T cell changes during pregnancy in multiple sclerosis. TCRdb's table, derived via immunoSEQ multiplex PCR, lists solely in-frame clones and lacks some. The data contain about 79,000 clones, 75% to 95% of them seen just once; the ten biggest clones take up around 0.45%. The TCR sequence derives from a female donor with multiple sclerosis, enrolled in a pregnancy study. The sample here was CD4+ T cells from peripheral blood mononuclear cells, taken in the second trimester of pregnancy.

As DNA, the CDR3 is TGTGCCATCAGTGAACGCGGGACCTCCTACGAGCAGTACTTC. It encodes CAISERGTSYEQYF. V gene TRBV10-3 combines with J gene TRBJ2-7; a weak D match, TRBD2 (6 bases). Germline V gives CDR1 ENHRY, CDR2 SYGVKD. V gave up 3 bases and J gave up 0 bases, with 9 bases separating them. CDR3 size: 14 residues.